This T cell receptor beta chain was sequenced for a study of lymphopenia after photon versus proton radiotherapy. Regarding this clone: Its target is not known.

The study's findings and limits: After lymphocyte nadir, photon-treated repertoires showed oligoclonal expansion, especially CD8+ Temra. Under photons, naive T cells and diversity fell while effector/memory populations rose. Authors raise, but do not show, better survival with proton therapy.

TCRdb's copy holds only in-frame clones and misses some; the assay was immunoSEQ multiplex PCR. Counted here are about 50,000 clones, around 90% occurring once; the ten biggest clones make up about a sixth. The CDR3 is made up of 15 amino acids. V trimming: 2 bases; J trimming: 4 bases; junction bases outside the gene matches: 9. In germline, CDR1 is GTSNPN, CDR2 SVGIG (reference sequence). Sequencing was performed on peripheral blood, taken from a patient treated with photon-based radiotherapy. The gene calls are TRBV30 and TRBJ2-3, with 7 bases lining up with TRBD2. The clonotype comes from a woman aged 40 to 49 with cholangiocarcinoma. CDR3 bases: TGTGCCTGGAGTAGGGGAGGGAGAGGCTCAGATACGCAGTATTTT. This gives the protein CAWSRGGRGSDTQYF.